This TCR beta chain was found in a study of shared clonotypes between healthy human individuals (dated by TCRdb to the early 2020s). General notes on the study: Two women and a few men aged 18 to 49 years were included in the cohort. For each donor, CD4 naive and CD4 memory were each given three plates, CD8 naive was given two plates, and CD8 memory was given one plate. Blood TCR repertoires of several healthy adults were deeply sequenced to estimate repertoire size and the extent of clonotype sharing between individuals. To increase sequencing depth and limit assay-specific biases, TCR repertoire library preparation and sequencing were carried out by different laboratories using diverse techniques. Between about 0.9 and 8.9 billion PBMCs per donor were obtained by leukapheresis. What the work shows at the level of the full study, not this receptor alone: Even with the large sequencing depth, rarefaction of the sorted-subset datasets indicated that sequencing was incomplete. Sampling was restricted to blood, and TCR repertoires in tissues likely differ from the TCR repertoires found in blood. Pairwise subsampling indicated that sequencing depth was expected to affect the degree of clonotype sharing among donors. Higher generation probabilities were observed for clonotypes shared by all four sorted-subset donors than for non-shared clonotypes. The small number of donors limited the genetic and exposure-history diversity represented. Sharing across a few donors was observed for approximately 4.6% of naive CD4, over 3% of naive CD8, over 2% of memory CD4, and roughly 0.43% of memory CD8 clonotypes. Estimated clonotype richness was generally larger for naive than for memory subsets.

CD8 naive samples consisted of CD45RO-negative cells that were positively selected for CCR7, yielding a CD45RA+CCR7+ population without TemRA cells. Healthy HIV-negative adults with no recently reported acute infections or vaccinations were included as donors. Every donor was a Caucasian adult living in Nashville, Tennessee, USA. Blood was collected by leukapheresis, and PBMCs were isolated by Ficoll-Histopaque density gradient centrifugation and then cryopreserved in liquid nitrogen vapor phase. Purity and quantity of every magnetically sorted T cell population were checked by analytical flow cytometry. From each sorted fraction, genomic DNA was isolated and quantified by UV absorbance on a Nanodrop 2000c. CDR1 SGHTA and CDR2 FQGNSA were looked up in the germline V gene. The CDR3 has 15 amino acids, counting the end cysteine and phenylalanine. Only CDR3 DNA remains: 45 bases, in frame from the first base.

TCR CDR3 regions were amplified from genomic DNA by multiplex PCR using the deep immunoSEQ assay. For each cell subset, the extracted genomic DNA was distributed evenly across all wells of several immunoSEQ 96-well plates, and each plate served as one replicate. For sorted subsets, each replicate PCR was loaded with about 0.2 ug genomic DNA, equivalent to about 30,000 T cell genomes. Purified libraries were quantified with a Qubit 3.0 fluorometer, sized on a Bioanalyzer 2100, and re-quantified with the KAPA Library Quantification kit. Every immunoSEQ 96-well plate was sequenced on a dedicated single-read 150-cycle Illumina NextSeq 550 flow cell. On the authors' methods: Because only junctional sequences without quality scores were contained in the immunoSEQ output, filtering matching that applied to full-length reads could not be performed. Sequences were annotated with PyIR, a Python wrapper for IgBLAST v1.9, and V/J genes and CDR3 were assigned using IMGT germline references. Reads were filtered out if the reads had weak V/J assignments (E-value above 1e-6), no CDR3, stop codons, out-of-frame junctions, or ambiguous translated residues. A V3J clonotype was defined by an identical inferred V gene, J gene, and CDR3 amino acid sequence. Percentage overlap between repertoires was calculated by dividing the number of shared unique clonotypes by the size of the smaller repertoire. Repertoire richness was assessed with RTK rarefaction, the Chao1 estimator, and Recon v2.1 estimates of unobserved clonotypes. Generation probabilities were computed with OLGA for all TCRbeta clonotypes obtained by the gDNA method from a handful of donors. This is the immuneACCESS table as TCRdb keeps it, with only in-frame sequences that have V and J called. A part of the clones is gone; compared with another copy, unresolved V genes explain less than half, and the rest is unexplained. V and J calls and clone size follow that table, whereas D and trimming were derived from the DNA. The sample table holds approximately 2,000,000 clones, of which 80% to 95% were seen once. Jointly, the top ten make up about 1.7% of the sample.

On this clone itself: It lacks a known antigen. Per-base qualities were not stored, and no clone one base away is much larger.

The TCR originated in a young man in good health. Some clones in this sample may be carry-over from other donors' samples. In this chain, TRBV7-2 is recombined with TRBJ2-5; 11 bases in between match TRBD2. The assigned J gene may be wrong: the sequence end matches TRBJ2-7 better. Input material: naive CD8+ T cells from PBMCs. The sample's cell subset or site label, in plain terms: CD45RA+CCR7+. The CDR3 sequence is CASSSGTSGFYEQYF. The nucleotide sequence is TGTGCCAGCAGCTCCGGGACTAGCGGTTTCTACGAGCAGTACTTC.